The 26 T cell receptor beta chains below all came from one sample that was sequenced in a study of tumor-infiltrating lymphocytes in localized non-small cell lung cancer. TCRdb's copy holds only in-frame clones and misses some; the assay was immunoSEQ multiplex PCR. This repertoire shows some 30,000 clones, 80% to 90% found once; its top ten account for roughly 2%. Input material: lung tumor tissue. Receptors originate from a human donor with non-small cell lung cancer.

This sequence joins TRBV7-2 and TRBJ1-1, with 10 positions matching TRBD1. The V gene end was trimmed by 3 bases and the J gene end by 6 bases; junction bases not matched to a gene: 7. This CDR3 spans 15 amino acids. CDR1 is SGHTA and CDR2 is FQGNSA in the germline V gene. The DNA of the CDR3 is TGTGCCAGCAGCTTTCTGGGACAGGGGAGGCCTGAAGCTTTCTTT. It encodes CASSFLGQGRPEAFF.

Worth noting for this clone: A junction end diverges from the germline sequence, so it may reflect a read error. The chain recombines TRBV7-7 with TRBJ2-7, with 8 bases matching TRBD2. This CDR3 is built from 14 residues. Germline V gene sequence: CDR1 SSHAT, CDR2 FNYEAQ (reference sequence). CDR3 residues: CASSPGGAIGEQYF. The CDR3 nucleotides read TGTGCTAGCAGCCCGGGGGGGGCCATAGGGGAGCAGTACTTC. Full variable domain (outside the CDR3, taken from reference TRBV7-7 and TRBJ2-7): GAGVSQSPRYKVTKRGQDVTLRCDPISSHATLYWYQQALGQGPEFLTYFNYEAQPDKSGLPSDRFSAERPEGSISTLTIQRTEQRDSAMYRCASSPGGAIGEQYFGPGTRLTVT.

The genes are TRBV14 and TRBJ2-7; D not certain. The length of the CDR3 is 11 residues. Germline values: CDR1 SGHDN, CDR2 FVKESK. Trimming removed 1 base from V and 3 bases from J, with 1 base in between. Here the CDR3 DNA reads TGTGCCAGCAGCCAAGTCTACGAGCAGTACTTC. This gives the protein CASSQVYEQYF.

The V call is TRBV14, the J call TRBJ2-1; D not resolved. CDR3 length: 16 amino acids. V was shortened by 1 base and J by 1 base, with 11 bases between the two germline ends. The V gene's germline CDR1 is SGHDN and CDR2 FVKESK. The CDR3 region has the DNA TGTGCCAGCAGCCAAGGTGCAGGCTGGTCCTACAATGAGCAGTTCTTC. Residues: CASSQGAGWSYNEQFF.

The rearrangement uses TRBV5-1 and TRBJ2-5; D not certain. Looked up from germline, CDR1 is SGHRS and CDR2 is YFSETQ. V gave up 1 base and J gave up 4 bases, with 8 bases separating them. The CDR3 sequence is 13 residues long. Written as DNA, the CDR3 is TGCGCCAGCAGCTTGAACGACCCAGAGACCCAGTACTTC. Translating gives CASSLNDPETQYF.

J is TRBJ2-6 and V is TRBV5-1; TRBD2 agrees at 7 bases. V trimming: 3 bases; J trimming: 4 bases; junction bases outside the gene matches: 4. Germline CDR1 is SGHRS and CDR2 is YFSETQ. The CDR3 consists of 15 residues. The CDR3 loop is CASSYGGKGANVLTF. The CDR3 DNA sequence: TGCGCCAGCAGCTACGGGGGGAAAGGGGCCAACGTCCTGACTTTC. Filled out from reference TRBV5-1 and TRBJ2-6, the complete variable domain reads KAGVTQTPRYLIKTRGQQVTLSCSPISGHRSVSWYQQTPGQGLQFLFEYFSETQRNKGNFPGRFSGRQFSNSRSEMNVSTLELGDSALYLCASSYGGKGANVLTFGAGSRLTVL.

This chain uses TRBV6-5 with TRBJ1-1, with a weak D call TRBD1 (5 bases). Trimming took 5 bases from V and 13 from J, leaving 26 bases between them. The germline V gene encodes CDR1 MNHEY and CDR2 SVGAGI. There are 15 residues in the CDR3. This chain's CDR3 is CASSPTFQGSPSIFF. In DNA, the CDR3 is TGTGCCAGCAGTCCGACATTCCAGGGCTCCCCGTCTATTTTCTTT.

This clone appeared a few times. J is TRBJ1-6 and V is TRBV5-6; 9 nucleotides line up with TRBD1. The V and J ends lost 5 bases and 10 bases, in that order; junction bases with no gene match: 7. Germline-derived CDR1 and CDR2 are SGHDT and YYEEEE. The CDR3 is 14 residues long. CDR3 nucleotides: TGTGCCAGCAGACGGACAGGGGACAGCTCACCCCTCCACTTT. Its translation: CASRRTGDSSPLHF.

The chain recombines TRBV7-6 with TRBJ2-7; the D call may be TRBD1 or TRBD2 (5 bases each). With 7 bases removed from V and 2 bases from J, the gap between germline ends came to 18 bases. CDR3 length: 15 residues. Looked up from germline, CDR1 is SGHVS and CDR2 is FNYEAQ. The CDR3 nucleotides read TGTGCCAGCAAAGTTACGACGGGACGGGCCTACGAGCAGTACTTC. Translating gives CASKVTTGRAYEQYF.

CDR3 region: CASSLETDAGELFF. CDR3 nucleotide sequence: TGTGCCAGCAGCCTAGAGACTGATGCCGGGGAGCTGTTTTTT. The V call is TRBV9, the J call TRBJ2-2; D is undetermined. Trimming removed 4 bases from V and 6 bases from J, with 13 bases in between. The V gene's germline CDR1 is SGDLS and CDR2 YYNGEE. The CDR3 extends over 14 amino acids.

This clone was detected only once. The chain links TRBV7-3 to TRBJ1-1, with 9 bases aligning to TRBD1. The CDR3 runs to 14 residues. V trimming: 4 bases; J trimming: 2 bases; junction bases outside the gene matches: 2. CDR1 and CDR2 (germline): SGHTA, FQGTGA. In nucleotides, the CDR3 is TGTGCCAGCAGCTCGGGACAGGGAAACACTGAAGCTTTCTTT. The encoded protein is CASSSGQGNTEAFF.

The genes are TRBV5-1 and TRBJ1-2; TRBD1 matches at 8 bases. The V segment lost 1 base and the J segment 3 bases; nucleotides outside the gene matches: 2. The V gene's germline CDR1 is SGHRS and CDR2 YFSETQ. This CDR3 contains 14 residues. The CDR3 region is CASSLNRGDYGYTF. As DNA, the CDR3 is TGCGCCAGCAGCTTGAACAGGGGGGACTATGGCTACACCTTC. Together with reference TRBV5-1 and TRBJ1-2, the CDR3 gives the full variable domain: KAGVTQTPRYLIKTRGQQVTLSCSPISGHRSVSWYQQTPGQGLQFLFEYFSETQRNKGNFPGRFSGRQFSNSRSEMNVSTLELGDSALYLCASSLNRGDYGYTFGSGTRLTVV.

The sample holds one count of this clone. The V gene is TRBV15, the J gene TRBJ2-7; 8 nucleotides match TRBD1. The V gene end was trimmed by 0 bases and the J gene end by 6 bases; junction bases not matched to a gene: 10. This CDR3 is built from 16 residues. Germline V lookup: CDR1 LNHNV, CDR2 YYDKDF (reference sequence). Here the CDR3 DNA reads TGTGCCACCAGCAGAGATCCGCAGGGGGCAATCTCCGAGCAGTACTTC. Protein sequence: CATSRDPQGAISEQYF.

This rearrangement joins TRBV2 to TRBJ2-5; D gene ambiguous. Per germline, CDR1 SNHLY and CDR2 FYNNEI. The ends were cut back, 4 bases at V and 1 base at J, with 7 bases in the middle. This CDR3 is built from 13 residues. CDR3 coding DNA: TGTGCCAGCAGTGCACGGCGCCAAGAGACCCAGTACTTC. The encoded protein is CASSARRQETQYF.

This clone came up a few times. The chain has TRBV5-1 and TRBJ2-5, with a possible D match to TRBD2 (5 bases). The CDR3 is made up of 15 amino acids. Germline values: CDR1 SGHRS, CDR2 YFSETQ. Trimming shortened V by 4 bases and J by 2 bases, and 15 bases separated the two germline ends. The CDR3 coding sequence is TGCGCCAGCAGCGGTCATCCCTCGGGGCAAGAGACCCAGTACTTC. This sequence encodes CASSGHPSGQETQYF.

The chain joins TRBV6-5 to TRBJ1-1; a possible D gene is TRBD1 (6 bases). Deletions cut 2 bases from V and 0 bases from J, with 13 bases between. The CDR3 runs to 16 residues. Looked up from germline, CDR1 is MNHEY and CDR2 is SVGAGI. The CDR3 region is CASSYVGRGVNTEAFF. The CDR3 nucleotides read TGTGCCAGCAGTTACGTTGGCAGGGGCGTGAACACTGAAGCTTTCTTT.

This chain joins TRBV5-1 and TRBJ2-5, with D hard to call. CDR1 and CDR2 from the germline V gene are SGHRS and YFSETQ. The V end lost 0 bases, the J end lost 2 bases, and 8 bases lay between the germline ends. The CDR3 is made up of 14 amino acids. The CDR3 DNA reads TGCGCCAGCAGCTTGGTCCGGAGACAAGAGACCCAGTACTTC. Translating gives CASSLVRRQETQYF.

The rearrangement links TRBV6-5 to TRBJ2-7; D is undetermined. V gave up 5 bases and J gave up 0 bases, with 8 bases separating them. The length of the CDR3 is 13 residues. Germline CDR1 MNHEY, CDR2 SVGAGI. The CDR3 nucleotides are TGTGCCAGCAGTAGCCCTGGCTCCTACGAGCAGTACTTC. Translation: CASSSPGSYEQYF.

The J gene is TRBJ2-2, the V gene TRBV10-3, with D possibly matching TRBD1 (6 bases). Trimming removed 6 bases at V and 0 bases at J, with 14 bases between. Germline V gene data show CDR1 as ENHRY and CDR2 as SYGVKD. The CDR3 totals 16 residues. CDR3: CAIRGALVANTGELFF. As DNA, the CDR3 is TGTGCCATCAGGGGGGCGCTAGTGGCGAACACCGGGGAGCTGTTTTTT.

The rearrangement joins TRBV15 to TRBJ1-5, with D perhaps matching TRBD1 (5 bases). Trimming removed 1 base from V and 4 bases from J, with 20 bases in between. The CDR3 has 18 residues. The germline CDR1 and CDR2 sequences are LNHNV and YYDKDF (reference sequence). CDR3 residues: CATSRGVQARTTNQPQHF. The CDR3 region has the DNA TGTGCCACCAGCAGAGGGGTACAGGCTAGGACCACAAATCAGCCCCAGCATTTT.

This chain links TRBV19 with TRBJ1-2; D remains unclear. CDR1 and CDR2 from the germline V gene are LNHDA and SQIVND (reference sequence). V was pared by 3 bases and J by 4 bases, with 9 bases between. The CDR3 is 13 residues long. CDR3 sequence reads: CASSIAPIYGYTF. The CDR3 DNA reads TGTGCCAGTAGTATTGCGCCTATCTATGGCTACACCTTC.

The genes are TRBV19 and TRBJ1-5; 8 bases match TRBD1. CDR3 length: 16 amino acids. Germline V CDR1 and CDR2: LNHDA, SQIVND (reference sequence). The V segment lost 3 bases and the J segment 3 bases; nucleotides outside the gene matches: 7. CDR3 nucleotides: TGTGCCAGTAGTATGATAGACAGGGGAGACAATCAGCCCCAGCATTTT. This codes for CASSMIDRGDNQPQHF.

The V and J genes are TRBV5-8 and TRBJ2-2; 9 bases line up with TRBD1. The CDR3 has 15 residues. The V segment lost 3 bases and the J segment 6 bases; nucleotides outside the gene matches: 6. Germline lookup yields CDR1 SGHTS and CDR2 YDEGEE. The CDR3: CASSSGQGFSGELFF. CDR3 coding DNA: TGTGCCAGCAGCTCGGGACAGGGTTTCTCCGGGGAGCTGTTTTTT.

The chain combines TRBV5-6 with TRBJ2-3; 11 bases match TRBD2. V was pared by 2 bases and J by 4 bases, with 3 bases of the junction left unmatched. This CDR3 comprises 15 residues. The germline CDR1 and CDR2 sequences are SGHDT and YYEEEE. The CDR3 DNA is TGTGCCAGCAGCTTTAGCGGGGGGGTCTCAGATACGCAGTATTTT. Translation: CASSFSGGVSDTQYF.

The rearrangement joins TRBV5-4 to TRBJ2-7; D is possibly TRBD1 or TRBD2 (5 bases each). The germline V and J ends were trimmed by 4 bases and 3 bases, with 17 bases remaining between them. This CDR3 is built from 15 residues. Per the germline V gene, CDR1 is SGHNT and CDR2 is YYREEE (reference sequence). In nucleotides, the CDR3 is TGTGCCAGCAGCAGTAACTGGGGGACGGGCTACGAGCAGTACTTC. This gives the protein CASSSNWGTGYEQYF.

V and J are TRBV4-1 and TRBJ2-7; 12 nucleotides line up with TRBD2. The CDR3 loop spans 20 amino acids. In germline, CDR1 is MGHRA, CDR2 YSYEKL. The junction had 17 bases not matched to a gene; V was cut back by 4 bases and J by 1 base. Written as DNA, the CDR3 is TGCGCCAGCAGCCTTTATCGGACTAGCGGGGCCGCAACGGGGTCCTACGAGCAGTACTTC. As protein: CASSLYRTSGAATGSYEQYF.